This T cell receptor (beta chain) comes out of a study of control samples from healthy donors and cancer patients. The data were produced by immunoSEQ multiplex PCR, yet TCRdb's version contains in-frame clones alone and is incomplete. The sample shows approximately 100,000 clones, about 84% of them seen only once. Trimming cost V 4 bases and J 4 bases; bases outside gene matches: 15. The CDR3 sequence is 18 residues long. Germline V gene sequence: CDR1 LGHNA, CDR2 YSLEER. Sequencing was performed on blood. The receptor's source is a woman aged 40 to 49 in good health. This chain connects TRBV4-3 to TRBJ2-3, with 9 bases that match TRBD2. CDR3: CASSPQIRIAGVADTQYF. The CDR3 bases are TGCGCCAGCAGCCCCCAAATTAGGATAGCGGGGGTTGCAGATACGCAGTATTTT.